The 20 T cell receptor beta chains below come from one sample, sequenced in a study of vaccination and CD4 T cells after COVID-19. Oncomine TCR Beta short-read sequencing was applied to DNA from cultured CD4+ T cells. TCRdb re-called the PCR reads through MiXCR, storing one row per CDR3 protein. The top ten hold 10% of the sample, which has about 15,000 distinct CDR3 sequences, 53% seen once. No antigen is known for these receptors. The treatment was: roughly 10-day PBMC culture with coronavirus spike peptide pools or control peptides (ViraFEST assay). The material sequenced was CD4+ T cells from blood, cultured in vitro. Receptors originate from a human donor who had recovered from COVID-19.

This clonotype was seen more than once but under ten times. The CDR3 loop reads CASRGDSNQPQHF. The DNA of the CDR3 is TGTGCCAGCAGGGGGGACAGCAATCAGCCCCAGCATTTT. The chain joins TRBV28 to TRBJ1-5; D is possibly TRBD1 (5 bases). Looked up from germline, CDR1 is MDHEN and CDR2 is SYDVKM. The CDR3 spans 13 residues. Trimming pared 6 bases from V and 1 base from J, leaving 7 bases between.

The chain joins TRBV6-1 to TRBJ2-1, with D possibly matching TRBD2 (7 bases). Per germline, CDR1 MNHNS and CDR2 SASEGT. This CDR3 comprises 17 residues. V gave up 7 bases and J gave up 1 base, with 20 bases separating them. Here the CDR3 DNA reads TGTGCCAGCATCTCTCCCGTGGGGGGGGCTTCCTACAATGAGCAGTTCTTC. It translates to CASISPVGGASYNEQFF.

Only a few counts were recorded for this clonotype. CDR3 coding DNA: TGTGCCAGCAGTCCTGGGGGGTTTGGCTACACCTTC. Its protein is CASSPGGFGYTF. The J gene is TRBJ1-2, the V gene TRBV6-1, with D possibly TRBD1 on 5 matching bases. Germline V gives CDR1 MNHNS, CDR2 SASEGT. CDR3 size: 12 residues. V was clipped by 5 bases and J by 7 bases, with 11 bases between them.

J is TRBJ2-6 and V is TRBV19; 8 bases map to TRBD1. The length of the CDR3 is 17 residues. Germline-derived CDR1 and CDR2 are LNHDA and SQIVND (reference sequence). J was trimmed by 1 base and V by 3 bases; bases with no gene match: 5. The CDR3 region is CASSIGQGASGANVLTF. For the CDR3, the DNA is TGTGCCAGTAGTATTGGGCAGGGGGCGTCTGGGGCCAACGTCCTGACTTTC.

This chain uses TRBV7-2 with TRBJ2-7, with D perhaps TRBD1 or TRBD2 (5 bases each). V lost 5 bases to trimming and J lost 2 bases, with 25 bases between them. This CDR3 has 18 residues. Per the germline V gene, CDR1 is SGHTA and CDR2 is FQGNSA. This CDR3 is CASSHKANPGPNAYEQYF. As DNA, the CDR3 is TGTGCCAGCAGCCACAAAGCGAACCCGGGACCTAACGCCTACGAGCAGTACTTC.

This clonotype was observed a handful of times. CDR3 loop: CASSVAGYGYTF. CDR3 DNA sequence: TGTGCCAGCAGCGTTGCGGGCTATGGCTACACCTTC. The V and J genes are TRBV9 and TRBJ1-2; no firm D call. Trimming cost V 2 bases and J 4 bases, with 6 bases left between them. The CDR3 runs 12 residues. Germline-derived CDR1 and CDR2 are SGDLS and YYNGEE.

The rearrangement joins TRBV20-1 to TRBJ2-3; 8 bases agree with TRBD2. Germline CDR1 and CDR2: DFQATT and SNEGSKA (reference sequence). The CDR3 spans 15 residues. With 0 bases clipped from V and 5 bases from J, the junction kept 7 bases outside the gene matches. The CDR3 nucleotides read TGCAGTGCTAGAGATTTCCGGGAGGGTGGAGATACGCAGTATTTT. Translation: CSARDFREGGDTQYF.

This clonotype was counted a few times. The chain employs TRBV2 and TRBJ2-7; 12 nucleotides match TRBD1. CDR1 SNHLY and CDR2 FYNNEI come from the germline V gene. CDR3 length: 13 amino acids. V gave up 9 bases and J gave up 2 bases; unmatched junction bases: 2. The CDR3 spells CARGQGATYEQYF. The DNA of the CDR3 is TGTGCCAGGGGACAGGGGGCGACCTACGAGCAGTACTTC. The full variable domain, rest sourced from reference TRBV2 and TRBJ2-7, is EPEVTQTPSHQVTQMGQEVILRCVPISNHLYFYWYRQILGQKVEFLVSFYNNEISEKSEIFDDQFSVERPDGSNFTLKIRSTKLEDSAMYFCARGQGATYEQYFGPGTRLTVT.

This chain joins TRBV7-2 and TRBJ2-3, with 7 nucleotides matching TRBD2. The germline V gene has CDR1 SGHTA and CDR2 FQGNSA. The V and J ends lost 1 base and 6 bases, in that order; junction bases with no gene match: 7. The CDR3 covers 15 residues. The CDR3 bases are TGTGCCAGCAGCTTAGGTGGTTTGCGGGGGGATACGCAGTATTTT. Translation: CASSLGGLRGDTQYF.

The rearrangement joins TRBV20-1 to TRBJ1-6, with 7 bases matching TRBD1. This CDR3 is 15 amino acids long. Germline V gene sequence: CDR1 DFQATT, CDR2 SNEGSKA (reference sequence). After removal of 1 base from V and 8 bases from J, the junction contained 8 bases not matched to a gene. CDR3 region: CSARGGGQFDSPLHF. CDR3 coding DNA: TGCAGTGCTAGAGGAGGGGGACAGTTTGATTCACCCCTCCACTTT.

This clonotype occurred a few times. V gene TRBV19 combines with J gene TRBJ2-4, with 7 bases lining up with TRBD1. CDR1 and CDR2 from the germline V gene are LNHDA and SQIVND (reference sequence). V was pared by 8 bases and J by 5 bases, with 9 bases of the junction left unmatched. This CDR3 comprises 14 residues. CDR3: CASQDPGQENIQYF. The CDR3, as DNA: TGTGCCAGTCAAGACCCCGGACAGGAAAACATTCAGTACTTC.

The chain couples TRBV28 to TRBJ2-7, with D uncertain. Germline CDR1 is MDHEN and CDR2 is SYDVKM. The CDR3 is made up of 11 amino acids. V lost 2 bases and J lost 4, with 3 bases in between. The CDR3 bases are TGTGCCAGCAGTTTACGGTACGAGCAGTACTTC. The encoded protein is CASSLRYEQYF.

The DNA for the CDR3 is TGTGCCAGCAGCTACAGTCAGGGACGACAAGAGACCCAGTACTTC. Residues: CASSYSQGRQETQYF. The chain links TRBV5-4 to TRBJ2-5, with D perhaps matching TRBD1 or TRBD2 (5 bases each). The CDR3 spans 15 residues. Germline CDR1 SGHNT, CDR2 YYREEE (reference sequence). V lost 3 bases and J 2 bases, leaving 14 bases between the germline ends. Filled out from reference TRBV5-4 and TRBJ2-5, the complete variable domain reads ETGVTQSPTHLIKTRGQQVTLRCSSQSGHNTVSWYQQALGQGPQFIFQYYREEENGRGNFPPRFSGLQFPNYSSELNVNALELDDSALYLCASSYSQGRQETQYFGPGTRLLVL.

V usage is TRBV20-1 and J usage is TRBJ2-1; 7 nucleotides align to TRBD1. Losses at the gene ends were 5 bases for V and 0 bases for J; bases not matched to a gene: 7. The CDR3 consists of 15 residues. The germline gives CDR1 DFQATT, CDR2 SNEGSKA (reference sequence). Here the CDR3 DNA reads TGCAGTGCTGACAGCAGGGGGAGCTCCTACAATGAGCAGTTCTTC. This translates into CSADSRGSSYNEQFF.

The V call is TRBV7-6, the J call TRBJ1-5; D remains unclear. The CDR3 totals 15 residues. Trimming pared 5 bases from V and 0 bases from J, leaving 11 bases between. CDR1 and CDR2 from the germline V gene are SGHVS and FNYEAQ. CDR3 sequence (DNA): TGTGCCAGCAGCCGCACACAAGGTAGCAATCAGCCCCAGCATTTT. Translated: CASSRTQGSNQPQHF.

The chain uses TRBV20-1 and TRBJ1-2, with TRBD1 matching over 11 bases. Per the germline V gene, CDR1 is DFQATT and CDR2 is SNEGSKA (reference sequence). The junction had 8 bases not matched to a gene; V was cut back by 6 bases and J by 8 bases. The CDR3 has 13 residues. CDR3 coding DNA: TGCAGTGCATGGGACAGGGGGGGAGTAGGCTACACCTTC. It specifies CSAWDRGGVGYTF.

This clonotype appeared a single time. This chain connects TRBV29-1 to TRBJ2-3, with D perhaps matching TRBD2 (6 bases). V was shortened by 3 bases and J by 2 bases, with 15 bases between the two germline ends. Germline assignment: CDR1 SQVTM and CDR2 ANQGSEA. CDR3 length: 15 residues. CDR3 in amino acids: CSVERVAGHTDTQYF. CDR3 sequence (DNA): TGCAGCGTTGAGCGGGTTGCGGGGCACACAGATACGCAGTATTTT.

The chain joins TRBV11-2 to TRBJ2-7, with 11 bases matching TRBD2. This CDR3 spans 15 amino acids. After removal of 0 bases from V and 4 bases from J, the junction contained 2 bases not matched to a gene. The germline V gene encodes CDR1 SGHAT and CDR2 FQNNGV. CDR3 sequence reads: CASSLEPSGRYEQYF. The CDR3 DNA reads TGTGCCAGCAGCTTAGAGCCTAGCGGGAGGTACGAGCAGTACTTC.

This clonotype was detected only a few times. This chain's CDR3 is CASSYSYAQPQHF. For the CDR3, the DNA is TGTGCCAGCAGTTACTCTTACGCCCAGCCCCAGCATTTT. The V gene is TRBV6-5, the J gene TRBJ1-5; D uncertain. Germline CDR1 MNHEY, CDR2 SVGAGI. Trimming stripped 0 bases from V and 7 bases from J, with 7 bases between. CDR3 size: 13 residues.

The V call is TRBV5-1, the J call TRBJ2-7; 7 bases are shared with TRBD1. Trimming cost V 6 bases and J 0 bases; bases outside gene matches: 6. The V gene's germline CDR1 is SGHRS and CDR2 YFSETQ. This CDR3 has 14 residues. CDR3 sequence reads: CASKSWDSSYEQYF. CDR3 nucleotide sequence: TGCGCCAGCAAGAGCTGGGACAGCTCCTACGAGCAGTACTTC.